Reported below is one T cell receptor (beta chain). The data were taken from a study of blood T cells in healthy people across ages. PCR was performed a second time for about 7 to 12 cycles using a sample-barcoded 5' primer and a J-beta primer mix. TCRdb re-called the 5' RACE reads with MiXCR, one entry per CDR3 protein. The data contain about 1.5 million distinct CDR3 sequences, 35% to 45% of them singletons. Sequencing was carried out using blood. This sequence was found in a young woman in good health.

The CDR3, as DNA: TGTGCCAGCACTTCTGAGAGTAGTGAGCAGTTCTTC. Translation: CASTSESSEQFF. This chain joins TRBV2 and TRBJ2-1, with D unresolved. The V gene's germline CDR1 is SNHLY and CDR2 FYNNEI. V lost 7 bases and J lost 9, with 13 bases in between. The CDR3 is made up of 12 amino acids.